The rows below give T cell receptor beta chains drawn from one sample of a study of beta chain features in type 1 diabetes. Data came from immunoSEQ multiplex PCR; TCRdb stores just in-frame clones and leaves some out. The table lists fewer than 550,000 clones, 11% of them singletons. The source material was naive CD4+ T cells from blood. These receptor sequences come from a woman between 18 and 29 years old in good health. The CDR3 runs from the conserved cysteine through the conserved F or W. The order of the fields is D gene, V gene, J gene, clone size, CDR3 DNA, CDR3 protein. The D gene is left open where the match is weak. Clone size appears in some rows only: once, few, many, or a class for an expanded clone.

d_gene: NA; v_gene: TRBV27; j_gene: TRBJ2-7; abundance: few; CDR3nt: TGTGCCAGCAGCCGACGACTCAGCGACTCCTACGAGCAGTACTTC; CDR3aa: CASSRRLSDSYEQYF
d_gene: NA; v_gene: TRBV7-9; j_gene: TRBJ2-2; abundance: few; CDR3nt: TGTGCCAGCAGCTCACCGGGGGTGGCCGGGGAGCTGTTTTTT; CDR3aa: CASSSPGVAGELFF
d_gene: NA; v_gene: TRBV9; j_gene: TRBJ2-3; abundance: few; CDR3nt: TGTGCCAGCAGCCCCGGGACTAGCACAGATACGCAGTATTTT; CDR3aa: CASSPGTSTDTQYF
d_gene: NA; v_gene: TRBV11-1; j_gene: TRBJ2-3; abundance: NA; CDR3nt: TGTGCCAGCAGCTTAGGACTAACTAGCACAGATACGCAGTATTTT; CDR3aa: CASSLGLTSTDTQYF
d_gene: NA; v_gene: TRBV13; j_gene: TRBJ2-7; abundance: NA; CDR3nt: TGTGCCAGCAGCTGGCTTTTGCGAGGGGCCTACGAGCAGTACTTC; CDR3aa: CASSWLLRGAYEQYF
d_gene: NA; v_gene: TRBV7-7; j_gene: TRBJ2-5; abundance: few; CDR3nt: TGTGCCAGCAGCTTGGGGTCGGGGTTCCGGGAGACCCAGTACTTC; CDR3aa: CASSLGSGFRETQYF
d_gene: NA; v_gene: TRBV7-9; j_gene: TRBJ2-3; abundance: NA; CDR3nt: TGTGCCAGCAGCTCTCCCGGGTACAGCACAGATACGCAGTATTTT; CDR3aa: CASSSPGYSTDTQYF
d_gene: NA; v_gene: TRBV18; j_gene: TRBJ2-7; abundance: few; CDR3nt: TGTGCCAGCTCACCAAGGGGGGACTACGAGCAGTACTTC; CDR3aa: CASSPRGDYEQYF
d_gene: NA; v_gene: TRBV7-2; j_gene: TRBJ1-5; abundance: NA; CDR3nt: TGTGCCAGCAGCTCCGCAGGGACGGAAAAGCATTTT; CDR3aa: CASSSAGTEKHF
d_gene: TRBD1; v_gene: TRBV9; j_gene: TRBJ1-1; abundance: NA; CDR3nt: TGTGCCAGCAGCTTCTCCCTGCAGGGACAGGTGAACACTGAAGCTTTCTTT; CDR3aa: CASSFSLQGQVNTEAFF
d_gene: NA; v_gene: TRBV5-1; j_gene: TRBJ2-3; abundance: NA; CDR3nt: TGCGCCAGCAGCTTGTTCAATTTTGGGGTTACAGATACGCAGTATTTT; CDR3aa: CASSLFNFGVTDTQYF
d_gene: NA; v_gene: TRBV7-2; j_gene: TRBJ2-3; abundance: NA; CDR3nt: TGTGCCAGCAGCTCCGGACCAGATACGCAGTATTTT; CDR3aa: CASSSGPDTQYF
d_gene: NA; v_gene: TRBV15; j_gene: TRBJ1-6; abundance: NA; CDR3nt: TGTGCCACCAGCCGAGGGAGCTCCTATAATTCACCCCTCCACTTT; CDR3aa: CATSRGSSYNSPLHF
d_gene: NA; v_gene: TRBV7-9; j_gene: TRBJ2-2; abundance: NA; CDR3nt: TGTGCCAGCAGCCCCAGGACAGTCGGGGAGCTGTTTTTT; CDR3aa: CASSPRTVGELFF
d_gene: NA; v_gene: TRBV30; j_gene: TRBJ2-7; abundance: few; CDR3nt: TGTGCCTGGAGTGCAGGCGGGACCTACGAGCAGTACTTC; CDR3aa: CAWSAGGTYEQYF
d_gene: NA; v_gene: TRBV29-1; j_gene: TRBJ1-4; abundance: NA; CDR3nt: TGCAGCGTTGAGGGGGGCCTGCGGGAAAAACTGTTTTTT; CDR3aa: CSVEGGLREKLFF
d_gene: NA; v_gene: TRBV15; j_gene: TRBJ2-2; abundance: few; CDR3nt: TGTGCCACCAGCAGAGTTCTCACCGGGGAGCTGTTTTTT; CDR3aa: CATSRVLTGELFF
d_gene: NA; v_gene: TRBV14; j_gene: TRBJ2-1; abundance: NA; CDR3nt: TGTGCCAGCAGCCAAAGCTCCTACAATGAGCAGTTCTTC; CDR3aa: CASSQSSYNEQFF
d_gene: TRBD1; v_gene: TRBV29-1; j_gene: TRBJ1-1; abundance: few; CDR3nt: TGCAGCGTTCTTATGACAGGGCCGAACACTGAAGCTTTCTTT; CDR3aa: CSVLMTGPNTEAFF
d_gene: NA; v_gene: TRBV7-3; j_gene: TRBJ2-6; abundance: few; CDR3nt: TGTGCCAGCAGCTCCAGTCTCTCTGGGGCCAACGTCCTGACTTTC; CDR3aa: CASSSSLSGANVLTF
d_gene: NA; v_gene: TRBV15; j_gene: TRBJ1-2; abundance: few; CDR3nt: TGTGCCACCAGCAGAGGAAAGGGATTGAACTATGGCTACACCTTC; CDR3aa: CATSRGKGLNYGYTF
d_gene: NA; v_gene: TRBV7-9; j_gene: TRBJ2-7; abundance: NA; CDR3nt: TGTGCCAGCAGCTTCCCGGGGCCCTATCCCTACGAGCAGTACTTC; CDR3aa: CASSFPGPYPYEQYF
d_gene: TRBD1; v_gene: TRBV4-3; j_gene: TRBJ1-2; abundance: few; CDR3nt: TGCGCCAGCAGCCAAGAGTTAGGGACAGGGAGGCGGCCTAACTATGGCTACACCTTC; CDR3aa: CASSQELGTGRRPNYGYTF
d_gene: NA; v_gene: TRBV30; j_gene: TRBJ1-5; abundance: NA; CDR3nt: TGTGCCTGGAGGGGGAAGGGACCTGACAATCAGCCCCAGCATTTT; CDR3aa: CAWRGKGPDNQPQHF
d_gene: NA; v_gene: TRBV30; j_gene: TRBJ2-3; abundance: many; CDR3nt: TGTGCCTGGACCCGCATAGCGGACACAGATACGCAGTATTTT; CDR3aa: CAWTRIADTDTQYF
d_gene: NA; v_gene: TRBV27; j_gene: TRBJ1-6; abundance: NA; CDR3nt: TGTGCCAGCAGCTCAGGACGGGAGAATTCACCCCTCCACTTT; CDR3aa: CASSSGRENSPLHF
d_gene: TRBD2; v_gene: TRBV7-9; j_gene: TRBJ2-3; abundance: few; CDR3nt: TGTGCCAGCAGCATCCTAGCGGGAAACACAGATACGCAGTATTTT; CDR3aa: CASSILAGNTDTQYF
d_gene: NA; v_gene: TRBV6-6; j_gene: TRBJ2-1; abundance: NA; CDR3nt: TGTGCCAGCAGTACAGGGAGGGGGCCCAATGAGCAGTTCTTC; CDR3aa: CASSTGRGPNEQFF
d_gene: NA; v_gene: TRBV4-1; j_gene: TRBJ2-4; abundance: NA; CDR3nt: TGCGCCAGCAGCCATGGCAGGGAAGGGGGAAACATTCAGTACTTC; CDR3aa: CASSHGREGGNIQYF
d_gene: NA; v_gene: TRBV6-5; j_gene: TRBJ1-2; abundance: few; CDR3nt: TGTGCCAGCAGTCCGGGGGCGTACTATGGCTACACCTTC; CDR3aa: CASSPGAYYGYTF
d_gene: NA; v_gene: TRBV5-1; j_gene: TRBJ2-3; abundance: once; CDR3nt: TGCGCCAGCAGCCTTACGGGAGACCCAAGCACAGATACGCAGTATTTT; CDR3aa: CASSLTGDPSTDTQYF
d_gene: NA; v_gene: TRBV29-1; j_gene: TRBJ1-1; abundance: NA; CDR3nt: TGCAGCGTCCTCGGGGCGGCTGAAGCTTTCTTT; CDR3aa: CSVLGAAEAFF
d_gene: NA; v_gene: TRBV29-1; j_gene: TRBJ2-1; abundance: few; CDR3nt: TGCAGCGTTGAAGATCAGGCTGGGTACAATGAGCAGTTCTTC; CDR3aa: CSVEDQAGYNEQFF
d_gene: NA; v_gene: TRBV7-9; j_gene: TRBJ2-2; abundance: few; CDR3nt: TGTGCCAGCAGCTTAGCAGAACGGAACACCGGGGAGCTGTTTTTT; CDR3aa: CASSLAERNTGELFF
d_gene: NA; v_gene: TRBV13; j_gene: TRBJ2-6; abundance: few; CDR3nt: TGTGCCAGCAGCTTAGGCCTGAGAGGTGGGGCCAACGTCCTGACTTTC; CDR3aa: CASSLGLRGGANVLTF
d_gene: NA; v_gene: TRBV4-3; j_gene: TRBJ2-5; abundance: NA; CDR3nt: TGCGCCAGCAGCCAGGACCCTCGGGGAGAGACCCAGTACTTC; CDR3aa: CASSQDPRGETQYF
d_gene: TRBD1; v_gene: TRBV2; j_gene: TRBJ1-1; abundance: NA; CDR3nt: TGTGCCAGCAGATACAGGGGTAGGAACACTGAAGCTTTCTTT; CDR3aa: CASRYRGRNTEAFF
d_gene: TRBD2; v_gene: TRBV7-2; j_gene: TRBJ2-1; abundance: few; CDR3nt: TGTGCCAGCAGCTTAGCTAGCGGGGGTTTAAGTGAGCAGTTCTTC; CDR3aa: CASSLASGGLSEQFF
d_gene: NA; v_gene: TRBV11-2; j_gene: TRBJ2-1; abundance: NA; CDR3nt: TGTGCCAGCAGCTTCGGGACGCCCTCCTACAATGAGCAGTTCTTC; CDR3aa: CASSFGTPSYNEQFF
d_gene: NA; v_gene: TRBV14; j_gene: TRBJ2-7; abundance: few; CDR3nt: TGTGCCAGCAGCCAAGTGGGAAGGGGATCGGGCGCCGAGCAGTACTTC; CDR3aa: CASSQVGRGSGAEQYF
d_gene: TRBD2; v_gene: TRBV7-2; j_gene: TRBJ2-3; abundance: few; CDR3nt: TGTGCCAGCAGCTTATTACTAGCGGGAGGGCCAATCACAGATACGCAGTATTTT; CDR3aa: CASSLLLAGGPITDTQYF
d_gene: NA; v_gene: TRBV4-1; j_gene: TRBJ2-6; abundance: few; CDR3nt: TGCGCCAGCAGCCAGATCGGCACACGAGGCCCGCTTGGGGCCAACGTCCTGACTTTC; CDR3aa: CASSQIGTRGPLGANVLTF
d_gene: NA; v_gene: TRBV18; j_gene: TRBJ2-5; abundance: few; CDR3nt: TGTGCCAGCTCACCGGTTGAGTTTGGGGTCGGCGAGACCCAGTACTTC; CDR3aa: CASSPVEFGVGETQYF
d_gene: NA; v_gene: TRBV21-1; j_gene: TRBJ2-7; abundance: NA; CDR3nt: TGTGCCGGATCCCGGGACAGCTCATGGGAGCAGTACTTC; CDR3aa: CAGSRDSSWEQYF
d_gene: NA; v_gene: TRBV28; j_gene: TRBJ2-1; abundance: few; CDR3nt: TGTGCCAGCAGTTTGGGAAATATCAATGAGCAGTTCTTC; CDR3aa: CASSLGNINEQFF
d_gene: NA; v_gene: TRBV4-1; j_gene: TRBJ2-3; abundance: NA; CDR3nt: TGCGCCAGCAGCCAAGATGGTCGCACAGATACGCAGTATTTT; CDR3aa: CASSQDGRTDTQYF
d_gene: NA; v_gene: TRBV10-3; j_gene: TRBJ2-3; abundance: NA; CDR3nt: TGTGCCATCAGTGAGGCGGAAACCACAGATACGCAGTATTTT; CDR3aa: CAISEAETTDTQYF
d_gene: NA; v_gene: TRBV20-1; j_gene: TRBJ1-2; abundance: NA; CDR3nt: TGCAGTGCTAGAGGTATTGGCTACACCTTC; CDR3aa: CSARGIGYTF
d_gene: NA; v_gene: TRBV7-8; j_gene: TRBJ2-4; abundance: NA; CDR3nt: TGTGCCAGCAGCTTAGGGGGCCAGGGAGCCAAAAACATTCAGTACTTC; CDR3aa: CASSLGGQGAKNIQYF
d_gene: NA; v_gene: TRBV9; j_gene: TRBJ1-5; abundance: few; CDR3nt: TGTGCCAGCAGCGTAGGGTCAGGGCTCAATCAGCCCCAGCATTTT; CDR3aa: CASSVGSGLNQPQHF
d_gene: NA; v_gene: TRBV27; j_gene: TRBJ2-4; abundance: NA; CDR3nt: TGTGCCAGCAGTTTCGCTAACATTCAGTACTTC; CDR3aa: CASSFANIQYF
d_gene: NA; v_gene: TRBV7-2; j_gene: TRBJ2-1; abundance: NA; CDR3nt: TGTGCCAGCAGCCCAGGGACCACCAGGGTAAGGGATGAGCAGTTCTTC; CDR3aa: CASSPGTTRVRDEQFF
d_gene: TRBD2; v_gene: TRBV29-1; j_gene: TRBJ2-4; abundance: few; CDR3nt: TGCAGCGTTCAGGGAGGGCTAGCCAAAAACATTCAGTACTTC; CDR3aa: CSVQGGLAKNIQYF
d_gene: TRBD2; v_gene: TRBV29-1; j_gene: TRBJ2-1; abundance: NA; CDR3nt: TGCAGCGTCGCCGCTAGCGGGGGGGACAATGAGCAGTTCTTC; CDR3aa: CSVAASGGDNEQFF
d_gene: NA; v_gene: TRBV18; j_gene: TRBJ2-1; abundance: few; CDR3nt: TGTGCCAGCTCACCAATCGCAGATTACAATGAGCAGTTCTTC; CDR3aa: CASSPIADYNEQFF
d_gene: NA; v_gene: TRBV2; j_gene: TRBJ2-7; abundance: few; CDR3nt: TGTGCCAGCTCCTACCGGGGCCTCAACTACGAGCAGTACTTC; CDR3aa: CASSYRGLNYEQYF
d_gene: NA; v_gene: TRBV27; j_gene: TRBJ2-5; abundance: NA; CDR3nt: TGTGCCAGCAGTTTGTCCCCCGGAAAGACCCAGTACTTC; CDR3aa: CASSLSPGKTQYF
d_gene: NA; v_gene: TRBV7-2; j_gene: TRBJ2-1; abundance: few; CDR3nt: TGTGCCAGCAGCTTAGAACCAGTGCAGTTCTTC; CDR3aa: CASSLEPVQFF
d_gene: NA; v_gene: TRBV19; j_gene: TRBJ1-1; abundance: few; CDR3nt: TGCGAGGAGAACACTGAAGCTTTCTTT; CDR3aa: CEENTEAFF